This entry is about one T cell receptor (beta chain). There are 16 residues in the CDR3. CDR1 is SGHAT and CDR2 is FQNNGV in the germline V gene. The V gene lost 1 base and the J gene lost 7 bases, with 19 bases spanning the gap. Cohorts were based on clinical histories the participants reported. Authors' methods: Nucleated cell counts were estimated from reference gene primer amplification. Sequencing used immunoSEQ multiplex PCR; TCRdb keeps in-frame clones, though not all of them. V, J and clone size were drawn from that table, and D and trimming were deduced from the DNA. Of about 300,000 clones listed, 70% to 90% are singletons. This sample was included in a study of blood T cell repertoires in COVID-19. Study at large: COVID-19 samples from acute and convalescent phases originated in the United States, Italy and Spain. Sources were T cells, B-cell-depleted T cells, or PBMCs; the material itself was cDNA or gDNA.

The source of this sequence is a man aged 30 to 45 who had recovered from COVID-19. The specimen sequenced was PBMCs or T cells enriched from blood (not recorded which). The V gene is TRBV11-2, the J gene TRBJ1-2; TRBD1 is a possible D gene (5 bases). Here the CDR3 reads CASSLGLGGFGGGYTF. The CDR3 nucleotides read TGTGCCAGCAGCTTAGGCCTGGGTGGTTTCGGGGGTGGCTACACCTTC.